This T cell receptor beta chain stems from a study of PD-L1 blockade in urothelial cancer. The study, taken as a whole, reports: Pretreatment blood TCR clonality under the median forecast improved survival.

The protocol was immunoSEQ multiplex PCR, while the TCRdb copy is restricted to in-frame clones and leaves out a portion. This sample has 65,000 to 80,000 clones, with approximately 81% found just once. CDR1 and CDR2 (germline): MDHEN, SYDVKM. V was cut by 2 bases and J by 4 bases, with 9 bases left in between. The CDR3 has 14 amino acids. This clone was detected once. Its antigen is currently unknown. Patients were diagnosed with urothelial carcinoma, either locally advanced or metastatic. The chain employs TRBV28 and TRBJ2-1; D gene uncertain. This material consisted of PBMCs, taken around atezolizumab (anti-PD-L1) treatment. This clonotype was obtained from a man aged 65-85 years with urothelial cancer. Here the CDR3 DNA reads TGTGCCAGCAGTTTACATAAGCCTTACAATGAGCAGTTCTTC. Translation: CASSLHKPYNEQFF. The full variable domain, rest sourced from reference TRBV28 and TRBJ2-1, is DVKVTQSSRYLVKRTGEKVFLECVQDMDHENMFWYRQDPGLGLRLIYFSYDVKMKEKGDIPEGYSVSREKKERFSLILESASTNQTSMYLCASSLHKPYNEQFFGPGTRLTVL.